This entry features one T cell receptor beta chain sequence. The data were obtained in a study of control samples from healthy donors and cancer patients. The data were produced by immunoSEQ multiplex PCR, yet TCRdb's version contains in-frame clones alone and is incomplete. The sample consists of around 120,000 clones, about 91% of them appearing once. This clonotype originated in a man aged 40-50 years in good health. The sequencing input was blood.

The CDR3 loop is CASSLAGVAVQYF. For the CDR3, the DNA is TGTGCCAGCAGCTTAGCGGGGGTAGCGGTGCAGTACTTC. The chain joins TRBV7-9 to TRBJ2-7; tentatively, D is TRBD2 (6 bases). The ends were cut back, 0 bases at V and 9 bases at J, with 12 bases in the middle. The CDR3 consists of 13 residues. Germline assignment: CDR1 SEHNR and CDR2 FQNEAQ (reference sequence).